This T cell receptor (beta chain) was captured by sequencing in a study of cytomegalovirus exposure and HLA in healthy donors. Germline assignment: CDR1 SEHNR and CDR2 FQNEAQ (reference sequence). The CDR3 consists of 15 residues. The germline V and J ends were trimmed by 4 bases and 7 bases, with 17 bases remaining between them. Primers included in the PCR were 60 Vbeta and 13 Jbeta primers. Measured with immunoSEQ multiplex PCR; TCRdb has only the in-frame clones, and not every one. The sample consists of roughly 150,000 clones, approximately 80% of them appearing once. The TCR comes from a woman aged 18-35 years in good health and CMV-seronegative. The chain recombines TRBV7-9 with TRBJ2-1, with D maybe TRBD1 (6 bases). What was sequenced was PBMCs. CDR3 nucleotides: TGTGCCAGCAGCTGGGGGACAACCTGGGGAAATGAGCAGTTCTTC. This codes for CASSWGTTWGNEQFF. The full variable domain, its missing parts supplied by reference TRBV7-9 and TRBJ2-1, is DTGVSQNPRHKITKRGQNVTFRCDPISEHNRLYWYRQTLGQGPEFLTYFQNEAQLEKSRLLSDRFSAERPKGSFSTLEIQRTEQGDSAMYLCASSWGTTWGNEQFFGPGTRLTVL.